This T cell receptor beta chain was retrieved from a study of blood T cell repertoires in COVID-19. Whole-study context: T cells, B-cell-depleted T cells, or PBMCs supplied cDNA or gDNA.

As originally analysed: Amplifying reference gene primers gave estimates of nucleated cell counts. Sequencing was performed with immunoSEQ multiplex PCR; in TCRdb, only in-frame clones are kept and a portion is missing. V, J and clone size derive from that table, while D and trimming were established from the DNA sequence. The profile shows 200,000 to 300,000 clones, 91% of them singletons. This CDR3 spans 15 amino acids. V was trimmed by 0 bases and J by 8 bases, leaving 17 bases between them. Germline CDR1 and CDR2: SGDLS and YYNGEE. Source material: peripheral blood. J is TRBJ1-2 and V is TRBV9; D is possibly TRBD1 (5 bases). This TCR was recovered from a person aged 18-29 years with COVID-19, enrolled during active disease. This CDR3 is CASSVAQGLNSGYTF. In DNA, the CDR3 is TGTGCCAGCAGCGTAGCCCAGGGACTGAATTCGGGCTACACCTTC. Combining the CDR3 with reference TRBV9 and TRBJ1-2 gives the whole variable domain DSGVTQTPKHLITATGQRVTLRCSPRSGDLSVYWYQQSLDQGLQFLIQYYNGEERAKGNILERFSAQQFPDLHSELNLSSLELGDSALYFCASSVAQGLNSGYTFGSGTRLTVV.